The 16 T cell receptor beta chains below all came from one sample that was sequenced in a study of blood T cell repertoires in COVID-19. TCRdb's table, derived via immunoSEQ multiplex PCR, lists solely in-frame clones and lacks some. The data hold about 180,000 clones, with around 88% observed a single time. The sample consisted of PBMCs or T cells enriched from blood (not recorded which). These receptors originate from a woman in her 30s who had recovered from COVID-19.

V gene TRBV3-1 (or the pseudogene TRBV3-2) combines with J gene TRBJ1-1, with 7 positions matching TRBD1. Per the germline V gene, CDR1 is LGHDT and CDR2 is YNNKEL (reference sequence). CDR3 length: 13 amino acids. The V and J ends lost 2 bases and 6 bases, in that order; junction bases with no gene match: 3. The CDR3 spells CASSQFTGAEAFF. The CDR3 bases are TGTGCCAGCAGCCAATTTACAGGGGCTGAAGCTTTCTTT.

The chain couples TRBV5-5 to TRBJ1-5; D is unclear. V was clipped by 3 bases and J by 7 bases, with 11 bases between them. The CDR3 has 13 residues. Germline V gene sequence: CDR1 SGHKS, CDR2 YYEKEE (reference sequence). CDR3 DNA: TGTGCCAGCAGCTCGCAAGTTAGACAGCCCCAGCATTTT. Translated: CASSSQVRQPQHF.

The chain carries TRBV5-1 and TRBJ1-1, with no clear D. CDR3 length: 13 residues. The V end was cut by 4 bases, the J end by 1 base, with 8 bases between. The V gene's germline CDR1 is SGHRS and CDR2 YFSETQ. Here the CDR3 DNA reads TGCGCCAGCAGCCAGGTGGGGAACACTGAAGCTTTCTTT. It is translated as CASSQVGNTEAFF.

This chain links TRBV9 with TRBJ2-1, with 10 bases that match TRBD2. The V and J ends lost 4 bases and 7 bases, in that order; junction bases with no gene match: 11. The germline V gene encodes CDR1 SGDLS and CDR2 YYNGEE. The CDR3 extends over 16 amino acids. The DNA of the CDR3 is TGTGCCAGCAGCCCAAACCTAGCGGGAGTGTGGAATGAGCAGTTCTTC. It specifies CASSPNLAGVWNEQFF.

The chain uses TRBV11-2 and TRBJ1-4; TRBD1 matches 7 bases. Germline loops: CDR1 SGHAT, CDR2 FQNNGV. With V trimmed by 5 bases and J by 8 bases, 11 bases remained unmatched. The CDR3 spans 15 residues. CDR3 protein: CASSPSGGRKEKLFF. The CDR3 DNA follows: TGTGCCAGCAGCCCTTCAGGGGGGAGGAAAGAAAAACTGTTTTTT.

This chain uses TRBV5-4 with TRBJ2-5; TRBD2 matches 12 bases. The CDR3 loop spans 15 amino acids. CDR1 is SGHNT, CDR2 YYREEE, per germline (reference sequence). V lost 3 bases, J lost 7 bases, and 7 bases stayed unmatched. The CDR3, as DNA: TGTGCCAGCAGCTCCCGGACTAGCGGGATGGGGACCCAGTACTTC. Protein sequence: CASSSRTSGMGTQYF.

The rearrangement uses TRBV4-1 and TRBJ2-2; possible D gene TRBD1, 5 bases. V lost 1 base and J 0 bases, leaving 9 bases between the germline ends. The CDR3 runs 16 residues. Germline-derived CDR1 and CDR2 are MGHRA and YSYEKL. The CDR3 region has the DNA TGCGCCAGCAGCCAAGCCACAGGACCGAACACCGGGGAGCTGTTTTTT. Translation gives CASSQATGPNTGELFF.

V and J are TRBV3-1 (or the pseudogene TRBV3-2) and TRBJ1-6, with D uncertain. Per germline, CDR1 LGHDT and CDR2 YNNKEL (reference sequence). There are 18 residues in the CDR3. Between the trimmed V and J ends, which lost 0 bases and 0 bases, there was a span of 12 bases. As DNA, the CDR3 is TGTGCCAGCAGCCAAGAGGGAAAGGCGGGCTCCTATAATTCACCCCTCCACTTT. This encodes CASSQEGKAGSYNSPLHF.

The chain uses TRBV7-3 and TRBJ2-7; TRBD2 might be the D (7 bases). CDR3 length equals 14 residues. From germline, CDR1 is SGHTA and CDR2 FQGTGA. Trimming removed 1 base from V and 3 bases from J, with 10 bases in between. In DNA form, the CDR3 reads TGTGCCAGCAGCTTAAAGGGGGACTACTACGAGCAGTACTTC. It is translated as CASSLKGDYYEQYF.

The chain carries TRBV6-5 and TRBJ1-5; 7 bases match TRBD1. The CDR3 extends over 16 amino acids. Germline lookup yields CDR1 MNHEY and CDR2 SVGAGI. The junction had 11 bases not matched to a gene; V was cut back by 6 bases and J by 3 bases. Here the CDR3 reads CASSYGTAQTNQPQHF. CDR3 DNA: TGTGCCAGCAGCTACGGGACAGCACAGACCAATCAGCCCCAGCATTTT.

This chain links TRBV11-2 with TRBJ1-2; the match to TRBD1 covers 7 bases. From germline, CDR1 is SGHAT and CDR2 FQNNGV. The CDR3 spans 14 residues. Germline trimming cut 4 bases from V and 4 bases from J; bases unmatched to any gene: 6. The CDR3 loop reads CASSSNRGAYGYTF. CDR3 sequence (DNA): TGTGCCAGCAGCTCCAACAGGGGTGCCTATGGCTACACCTTC.

The chain has TRBV4-1 and TRBJ1-5; 7 bases line up with TRBD1. The V gene end was trimmed by 1 base and the J gene end by 2 bases; junction bases not matched to a gene: 8. Germline lookup yields CDR1 MGHRA and CDR2 YSYEKL. The CDR3 is 17 amino acids. CDR3 amino acids: CASSQVVTGARNQPQHF. CDR3 sequence (DNA): TGCGCCAGCAGCCAAGTGGTCACAGGGGCGCGCAATCAGCCCCAGCATTTT.

The chain has TRBV7-8 and TRBJ1-2; no definite D call. The CDR3 extends over 15 amino acids. Germline loops: CDR1 SGHVS, CDR2 FQNEAQ. Trimming shortened V by 2 bases and J by 8 bases, and 18 bases separated the two germline ends. CDR3 sequence: CASSLRERGGSGYTF. CDR3 nucleotides: TGTGCCAGCAGCTTAAGGGAGCGGGGAGGCAGCGGCTACACCTTC.

The gene calls are TRBV11-1 and TRBJ2-5; TRBD2 is a possible D gene (6 bases). There are 13 residues in the CDR3. V dropped 5 bases and J dropped 3 bases, with 10 bases sitting between them. Germline-derived CDR1 and CDR2 are SGHAT and FQDESV (reference sequence). In nucleotides, the CDR3 is TGTGCCAGCAGCCCGGCGGGGAAAGAGACCCAGTACTTC. Its translation: CASSPAGKETQYF.

This chain connects TRBV18 to TRBJ1-4; D gene uncertain. Per germline, CDR1 KGHSH and CDR2 LQKENI. This CDR3 is 13 amino acids long. V lost 3 bases and J 3 bases, leaving 5 bases between the germline ends. The CDR3 DNA reads as TGTGCCAGCTCACCGGACTCTAATGAAAAACTGTTTTTT. Protein: CASSPDSNEKLFF.

The rearrangement links TRBV12-3 or TRBV12-4 to TRBJ2-4; D may be TRBD1 (6 bases). The CDR3 spans 13 residues. The germline V and J ends were trimmed by 7 bases and 8 bases, with 15 bases remaining between them. Here the CDR3 DNA reads TGTGCCAGCAATCAAGACAGGACGGACATTCAGTACTTC. Its translation is CASNQDRTDIQYF.